The rows below give T cell receptor beta chains drawn from one sample of a study of cytomegalovirus exposure and HLA in healthy donors. Assay: immunoSEQ multiplex PCR; the TCRdb copy retains only in-frame clones and omits some. The table has over 200,000 clones, about 80% seen once. Source material: PBMCs. These receptors were obtained from a man aged 40-49 years in good health and CMV-seropositive. Each CDR3 is given with its conserved first and last residue. Fields, in order: CDR3 length, V gene, clone size, D gene, J gene, CDR3 protein, CDR3 DNA. A D gene is named only where the DNA matches it firmly. Some rows mark clone size as missing; the rest say once, few, many or name a class of expanded clone.

cdr3_length: 17
v_call: TRBV14
clone_size: .
d_call: .
j_call: TRBJ2-1
cdr3_aa: CASSQKGGQRERAEQFF
cdr3_nt: TGTGCCAGCAGCCAAAAAGGGGGACAGCGGGAGAGGGCTGAGCAGTTCTTC

cdr3_length: 19
v_call: TRBV5-1
clone_size: few
d_call: TRBD1
j_call: TRBJ2-1
cdr3_aa: CASSLERDRVSGNYNEQFF
cdr3_nt: TGCGCCAGCAGCTTGGAGAGGGACAGGGTTAGCGGCAACTACAATGAGCAGTTCTTC

cdr3_length: 14
v_call: TRBV10-3
clone_size: .
d_call: TRBD1
j_call: TRBJ1-5
cdr3_aa: CAISAAGGFQPQHF
cdr3_nt: TGTGCCATCAGTGCGGCAGGGGGCTTTCAGCCCCAGCATTTT

cdr3_length: 15
v_call: TRBV5-1
clone_size: .
d_call: TRBD2
j_call: TRBJ2-7
cdr3_aa: CASSSGLAGGNEQYF
cdr3_nt: TGCGCCAGCAGCTCCGGACTAGCGGGAGGTAACGAGCAGTACTTC

cdr3_length: 14
v_call: TRBV10-3
clone_size: once
d_call: TRBD1
j_call: TRBJ2-5
cdr3_aa: CAISGGTGEETQYF
cdr3_nt: TGTGCCATCAGTGGGGGGACAGGGGAAGAGACCCAGTACTTC

cdr3_length: 14
v_call: TRBV19
clone_size: once
d_call: .
j_call: TRBJ2-3
cdr3_aa: CASSGDSSTDTQYF
cdr3_nt: TGTGCCAGTAGCGGGGACTCTAGCACAGATACGCAGTATTTT

cdr3_length: 14
v_call: TRBV10-1
clone_size: .
d_call: TRBD2
j_call: TRBJ2-5
cdr3_aa: CASEGGRARETQYF
cdr3_nt: TGCGCCAGCGAAGGCGGGAGGGCCCGGGAGACCCAGTACTTC

cdr3_length: 13
v_call: TRBV7-9
clone_size: .
d_call: .
j_call: TRBJ1-5
cdr3_aa: CASSPNSNQPQHF
cdr3_nt: TGTGCCAGCAGCCCCAATAGCAATCAGCCCCAGCATTTT

cdr3_length: 15
v_call: TRBV10-1
clone_size: .
d_call: TRBD2
j_call: TRBJ2-3
cdr3_aa: CASSEEDSGMDTQYF
cdr3_nt: TGCGCCAGCAGTGAGGAGGATAGCGGGATGGATACGCAGTATTTT

cdr3_length: 15
v_call: TRBV19
clone_size: .
d_call: TRBD2
j_call: TRBJ2-2
cdr3_aa: CASGTSGRGAGELFF
cdr3_nt: TGTGCCAGTGGTACTAGCGGGAGGGGGGCCGGGGAGCTGTTTTTT

cdr3_length: 14
v_call: TRBV6-1
clone_size: few
d_call: .
j_call: TRBJ1-1
cdr3_aa: CASSLLGTSTEAFF
cdr3_nt: TGTGCCAGCAGTCTACTTGGGACTTCCACTGAAGCTTTCTTT

cdr3_length: 14
v_call: TRBV27
clone_size: .
d_call: .
j_call: TRBJ2-7
cdr3_aa: CASSLVAPPYEQYF
cdr3_nt: TGTGCCAGCAGTTTAGTAGCGCCGCCCTACGAGCAGTACTTC

cdr3_length: 18
v_call: TRBV27
clone_size: .
d_call: .
j_call: TRBJ2-5
cdr3_aa: CASSLSRGGQGGQETQYF
cdr3_nt: TGTGCCAGCAGTTTAAGCCGGGGGGGACAGGGTGGCCAAGAGACCCAGTACTTC

cdr3_length: 14
v_call: TRBV15
clone_size: .
d_call: .
j_call: TRBJ2-7
cdr3_aa: CATSRTASSYEQYF
cdr3_nt: TGTGCCACCAGCAGAACCGCGAGCTCCTACGAGCAGTACTTC

cdr3_length: 16
v_call: TRBV5-8
clone_size: .
d_call: .
j_call: TRBJ2-2
cdr3_aa: CASSLWDKPNTGELFF
cdr3_nt: TGTGCCAGCAGCTTGTGGGACAAACCGAACACCGGGGAGCTGTTTTTT

cdr3_length: 15
v_call: TRBV21-1
clone_size: .
d_call: .
j_call: TRBJ1-1
cdr3_aa: CASSKVSTRDTEAFF
cdr3_nt: TGTGCCAGCAGCAAAGTATCGACTCGGGACACTGAAGCTTTCTTT

cdr3_length: 14
v_call: TRBV9
clone_size: .
d_call: .
j_call: TRBJ1-1
cdr3_aa: CASSAVQGIPEAFF
cdr3_nt: TGTGCCAGCAGCGCCGTACAGGGTATACCTGAAGCTTTCTTT

cdr3_length: 17
v_call: TRBV15
clone_size: once
d_call: .
j_call: TRBJ2-3
cdr3_aa: CATSRDLDTNSRDTQYF
cdr3_nt: TGTGCCACCAGCAGAGATTTGGACACAAATAGTAGGGATACGCAGTATTTT

cdr3_length: 14
v_call: TRBV27
clone_size: .
d_call: TRBD1
j_call: TRBJ1-4
cdr3_aa: CASSRSGTGGELFF
cdr3_nt: TGTGCCAGCAGCCGATCCGGGACAGGCGGGGAACTGTTTTTT

cdr3_length: 15
v_call: TRBV25-1
clone_size: .
d_call: .
j_call: TRBJ2-5
cdr3_aa: CASSPRQVLVETQYF
cdr3_nt: TGTGCCAGCAGTCCCCGACAGGTATTAGTCGAGACCCAGTACTTC

cdr3_length: 14
v_call: TRBV29-1
clone_size: .
d_call: TRBD2
j_call: TRBJ2-1
cdr3_aa: CSVSSREGLCEQFF
cdr3_nt: TGCAGCGTCAGCTCGCGGGAGGGCCTTTGCGAGCAGTTCTTC

cdr3_length: 12
v_call: TRBV27
clone_size: .
d_call: TRBD1
j_call: TRBJ2-7
cdr3_aa: CASRDRGYEQYF
cdr3_nt: TGTGCCAGCAGGGACAGGGGATACGAGCAGTACTTC